These 27 T cell receptor beta chains originate from one sample sequenced in a study of T cells in tumors after PD-1 blockade (dated by TCRdb to between 2019 and 2020). Library preparation employed the immunoSEQ multiplex PCR assay. The immuneACCESS repertoire file appears here via TCRdb, limited to in-frame rearrangements. These files lack a portion of the clones; in checked studies, under half of the deficit traces to unresolved V genes, and the cause of the others is not known. The sample table holds about 33,000 clones, of which around four fifths were seen once. The ten largest clones take up around 40% of the sample. Read against the paper, the sample's time point label means: before anti-PD-1 therapy. Sequencing was performed on PBMCs, taken before anti-PD-1 treatment. The receptors stem from a human donor with basal cell carcinoma.

The V and J genes are TRBV6-2 or TRBV6-3 and TRBJ2-5; 8 nucleotides match TRBD1. The end of the DNA is better explained by TRBJ2-7, so the J call may be wrong. Looked up from germline, CDR1 is MNHEY and CDR2 is SVGEGT. This CDR3 spans 16 amino acids. CDR3 in amino acids: CASSDTTGTGVYEQYF. The DNA of the CDR3 is TGTGCCAGCAGTGACACGACCGGGACAGGAGTCTACGAGCAGTACTTC.

The chain has TRBV7-6 and TRBJ2-2, with D possibly matching TRBD2 (6 bases). CDR1 and CDR2 (germline): SGHVS, FNYEAQ. The CDR3 is made up of 14 amino acids. V lost 8 bases and J 1 base, leaving 11 bases between the germline ends. Here the CDR3 reads CASRLGGNTGELFF. In nucleotides, the CDR3 is TGTGCCAGCCGCCTCGGGGGGAACACCGGGGAGCTGTTTTTT.

The chain is built from TRBV19 and TRBJ1-2; 10 bases fit TRBD1. Trimming at V came to 6 bases and at J to 3 bases, leaving 4 bases not matched to a gene. The CDR3 is 14 amino acids. Germline loops: CDR1 LNHDA, CDR2 SQIVND (reference sequence). The CDR3 sequence: CASSIGTGDYGYTF. In DNA, the CDR3 is TGTGCCAGTAGCATCGGGACAGGGGACTATGGCTACACCTTC.

The chain employs TRBV4-2 and TRBJ2-7, with D tentatively TRBD2 (6 bases). This CDR3 contains 17 residues. Trimming shortened V by 1 base and J by 0 bases, and 16 bases separated the two germline ends. Per the germline V gene, CDR1 is LGHNA and CDR2 is YNFKEQ. In DNA form, the CDR3 reads TGTGCCAGCAGCCAAGGAGGAGGGTCTGGAAGCTCCTACGAGCAGTACTTC. It translates to CASSQGGGSGSSYEQYF.

This clone was seen once. The gene calls are TRBV4-2 and TRBJ1-5; D is possibly TRBD1 (5 bases). Per the germline V gene, CDR1 is LGHNA and CDR2 is YNFKEQ. CDR3 length: 14 residues. V lost 4 bases to trimming and J lost 1 base, with 8 bases between them. This chain's CDR3 is CASSLQGSNQPQHF. The CDR3, as DNA: TGTGCCAGCAGCCTTCAGGGAAGCAATCAGCCCCAGCATTTT.

This clone was counted between two and nine times. The rearrangement uses TRBV6-5 and TRBJ1-1; possible D gene TRBD1, 6 bases. Per the germline V gene, CDR1 is MNHEY and CDR2 is SVGAGI. Between the trimmed V and J ends, which lost 4 bases and 5 bases, there was a span of 17 bases. This CDR3 comprises 15 residues. The CDR3 DNA is TGTGCCAGCAGTTCTGGTATCGGTAGGGGGACTGAAGCTTTCTTT. Translation gives CASSSGIGRGTEAFF.

This chain joins TRBV5-6 and TRBJ1-6; D perhaps matches TRBD1 (5 bases). V dropped 4 bases and J dropped 10 bases, with 15 bases sitting between them. This CDR3 comprises 14 residues. Germline CDR1 is SGHDT and CDR2 is YYEEEE. The DNA for the CDR3 is TGTGCCAGCAGCCGGGACCCCGAAGTCTCACCCCTCCACTTT. Amino acid sequence: CASSRDPEVSPLHF.

The chain uses TRBV29-1 and TRBJ2-1; the D gene is possibly TRBD2 (6 bases). Germline V gene lookup returns CDR1 SQVTM and CDR2 ANQGSEA. V was cut by 4 bases and J by 4 bases, with 14 bases left in between. The CDR3 totals 14 residues. The CDR3 is CSVGVAGTYNEQFF. CDR3 nucleotide sequence: TGCAGCGTTGGCGTGGCGGGAACTTACAATGAGCAGTTCTTC.

The sample holds one count of this clone. The chain has TRBV5-3 and TRBJ2-6, with TRBD2 as a possible D gene (5 bases). TRBV5-3 qualifies as an ORF whose function is uncertain. V dropped 4 bases and J dropped 0 bases, with 11 bases sitting between them. CDR3 length: 16 amino acids. For the CDR3, the DNA is TGTGCCAGAAGCGTGGTCGGGGACTCTGGGGCCAACGTCCTGACTTTC. As protein: CARSVVGDSGANVLTF.

The chain joins TRBV3-1 (or the pseudogene TRBV3-2) to TRBJ2-7; 9 nucleotides line up with TRBD2. Germline-derived CDR1 and CDR2 are LGHDT and YNNKEL (reference sequence). J lost 3 bases, V lost 4 bases, and 7 bases had no gene match. The CDR3 consists of 15 residues. CDR3 coding DNA: TGTGCCAGCAGCCGGCATGGGCGGGAGGGCTACGAGCAGTACTTC. It specifies CASSRHGREGYEQYF.

This clone was observed a single time. J is TRBJ2-7 and V is TRBV28; 10 nucleotides align to TRBD1. The CDR3 sequence is 12 residues long. Germline V gene lookup returns CDR1 MDHEN and CDR2 SYDVKM. V shed 4 bases and J 10 bases; nucleotides not matched to a gene: 4. For the CDR3, the DNA is TGTGCCAGCAGTTGGGGACAGGGGCAACAGTACTTC. This sequence encodes CASSWGQGQQYF.

The chain combines TRBV10-1 with TRBJ1-2, with 7 bases that match TRBD1. Germline assignment: CDR1 WNHNN and CDR2 SYGVQD (reference sequence). J lost 4 bases, V lost 8 bases, and 16 bases had no gene match. CDR3 size: 16 residues. CDR3 protein: CASLWDSSFYGYGYTF. The CDR3 bases are TGCGCCAGCCTCTGGGACAGTAGTTTTTACGGCTATGGCTACACCTTC.

The V gene is TRBV6-5, the J gene TRBJ1-3; 8 bases match TRBD1. CDR1 is MNHEY, CDR2 SVGAGI, per germline. After removal of 6 bases from V and 4 bases from J, the junction contained 8 bases not matched to a gene. The CDR3 consists of 15 residues. This chain's CDR3 is CASSNRGLGGNTIYF. CDR3 in DNA: TGTGCCAGCAGCAACAGGGGGTTGGGCGGAAACACCATATATTTT.

V is TRBV10-3 and J is TRBJ2-3; D gene unclear. This CDR3 has 14 amino acids. CDR1 is ENHRY, CDR2 SYGVKD, per germline. The V end was cut by 4 bases, the J end by 6 bases, with 14 bases between. CDR3 sequence reads: CAISGGDLSDTQYF. DNA for the CDR3: TGTGCCATCAGTGGGGGTGATCTTTCGGATACGCAGTATTTT.

V gene TRBV9 combines with J gene TRBJ2-1; D is unresolved. Germline V gives CDR1 SGDLS, CDR2 YYNGEE. The CDR3 covers 16 residues. V was cut by 1 base and J by 0 bases, with 11 bases left in between. CDR3 DNA sequence: TGTGCCAGCAGCGTAACGGCCACAAGCTCCTACAATGAGCAGTTCTTC. Residues: CASSVTATSSYNEQFF.

CDR3 region: CASSNDRDSDNSPLHF. The CDR3 DNA sequence: TGTGCCAGCAGCAACGACCGGGACAGCGATAATTCACCCCTCCACTTT. The chain employs TRBV11-3 and TRBJ1-6; 7 nucleotides match TRBD1. The CDR3 has 16 residues. The V gene end was trimmed by 5 bases and the J gene end by 5 bases; junction bases not matched to a gene: 9. Germline CDR1 is SGHNT and CDR2 is YENEEA.

The chain links TRBV3-1 (or the pseudogene TRBV3-2) to TRBJ1-4; D is undetermined. CDR3 length: 17 residues. The V end was cut by 0 bases, the J end by 5 bases, with 16 bases between. Germline-derived CDR1 and CDR2 are LGHDT and YNNKEL (reference sequence). CDR3 residues: CASSQDEPGGGNEKLFF. As DNA, the CDR3 is TGTGCCAGCAGCCAAGATGAACCCGGCGGCGGAAATGAAAAACTGTTTTTT.

V is TRBV6-6 and J is TRBJ2-1; 11 bases are a match to TRBD1. CDR1 and CDR2 (germline): MNHNY, SVGAGI (reference sequence). V trimming: 8 bases; J trimming: 4 bases; junction bases outside the gene matches: 7. The length of the CDR3 is 15 residues. The CDR3 DNA reads as TGTGCCAGCGGACAGGGGGCAGGTGATTACAATGAGCAGTTCTTC. This codes for CASGQGAGDYNEQFF.

The V and J genes are TRBV7-3 and TRBJ2-7; perhaps TRBD1 as D (7 bases). Trimming pared 5 bases from V and 2 bases from J, leaving 19 bases between. This CDR3 is built from 16 residues. Germline CDR1 SGHTA, CDR2 FQGTGA. The CDR3: CASSPWGQGGPYEQYF. CDR3 nucleotides: TGTGCCAGCAGCCCATGGGGGCAGGGGGGCCCCTACGAGCAGTACTTC.

The chain has TRBV21-1 and TRBJ1-5; whether TRBD1, the table's D call, matches the DNA was not checked. TRBV21-1 is a pseudogene segment. The CDR3 is 15 residues long. The CDR3 bases are TGTGCCAGCAGCAACCGGCAGGGGAGCAATCAGCCCCAGCATTTT. This sequence encodes CASSNRQGSNQPQHF.

The V gene is TRBV5-1, the J gene TRBJ2-1; D is possibly TRBD1 (7 bases). Germline V gene sequence: CDR1 SGHRS, CDR2 YFSETQ. V shed 4 bases and J shed 5 bases, with 10 bases lying between them. This CDR3 comprises 13 residues. DNA of the CDR3: TGCGCCAGCAGCGCGGGACAGAACAATGAGCAGTTCTTC. Amino acid sequence: CASSAGQNNEQFF.

J is TRBJ2-1 and V is TRBV10-3; 11 bases agree with TRBD2. Germline loops: CDR1 ENHRY, CDR2 SYGVKD. This CDR3 is built from 16 residues. With V trimmed by 4 bases and J by 1 base, 3 bases remained unmatched. CDR3 sequence (DNA): TGTGCCATCAGTGCGACTAGCGGGGAATCCTACAATGAGCAGTTCTTC. As protein: CAISATSGESYNEQFF.

This chain joins TRBV5-1 and TRBJ2-7, with TRBD2 matching over 8 bases. The CDR3 is 13 residues long. V was pared by 4 bases and J by 4 bases, with 4 bases of the junction left unmatched. CDR1 SGHRS and CDR2 YFSETQ come from the germline V gene. Written as DNA, the CDR3 is TGCGCCAGCAGCCCCGCGGGGGGTTACGAGCAGTACTTC. It encodes CASSPAGGYEQYF.

The chain combines TRBV27 with TRBJ2-2; D is possibly TRBD1 (5 bases). Trimming shortened V by 5 bases and J by 2 bases, and 12 bases separated the two germline ends. This CDR3 has 15 amino acids. The germline V gene has CDR1 MNHEY and CDR2 SMNVEV (reference sequence). The CDR3 loop reads CASSDQGDNTGELFF. Written as DNA, the CDR3 is TGTGCCAGCAGTGACCAAGGGGATAACACCGGGGAGCTGTTTTTT.

V usage is TRBV29-1 and J usage is TRBJ1-1; unclear D gene. The V gene's germline CDR1 is SQVTM and CDR2 ANQGSEA. V was pared by 7 bases and J by 3 bases, with 9 bases between. CDR3 length equals 11 residues. The CDR3: CSAWHHTEAFF. For the CDR3, the DNA is TGCAGCGCCTGGCATCACACTGAAGCTTTCTTT.

The chain uses TRBV7-2 and TRBJ2-1, with D perhaps TRBD2 (6 bases). V was shortened by 5 bases and J by 7 bases, with 15 bases between the two germline ends. The CDR3 has 14 amino acids. The germline gives CDR1 SGHTA, CDR2 FQGNSA. The CDR3 region is CASSPRGRLNEQFF. The CDR3 nucleotides are TGTGCCAGCAGCCCGCGAGGGAGGTTAAATGAGCAGTTCTTC.

There are a few counts of this clone. The chain has TRBV6-5 and TRBJ2-7; TRBD2 agrees at 11 bases. This CDR3 has 15 amino acids. The V gene end was trimmed by 8 bases and the J gene end by 7 bases; junction bases not matched to a gene: 13. The germline CDR1 and CDR2 sequences are MNHEY and SVGAGI. CDR3 residues: CASLLATSGSNEQYF. The CDR3 nucleotides are TGTGCCAGCCTCCTAGCAACTAGCGGGAGTAATGAGCAGTACTTC.